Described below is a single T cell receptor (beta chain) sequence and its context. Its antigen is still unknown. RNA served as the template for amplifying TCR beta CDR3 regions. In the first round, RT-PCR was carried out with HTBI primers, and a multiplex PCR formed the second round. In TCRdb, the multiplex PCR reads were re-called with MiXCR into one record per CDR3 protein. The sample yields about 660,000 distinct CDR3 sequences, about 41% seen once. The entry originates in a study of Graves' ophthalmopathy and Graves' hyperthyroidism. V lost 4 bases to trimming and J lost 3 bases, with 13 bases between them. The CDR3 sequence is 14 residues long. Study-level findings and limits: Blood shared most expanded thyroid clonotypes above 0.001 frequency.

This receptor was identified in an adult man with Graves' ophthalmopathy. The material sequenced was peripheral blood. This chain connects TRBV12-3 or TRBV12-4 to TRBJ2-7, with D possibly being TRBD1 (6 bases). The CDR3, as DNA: TGTGCCAGCAGTTCGGGACAAAGTTTCTACGAGCAGTACTTC. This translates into CASSSGQSFYEQYF.